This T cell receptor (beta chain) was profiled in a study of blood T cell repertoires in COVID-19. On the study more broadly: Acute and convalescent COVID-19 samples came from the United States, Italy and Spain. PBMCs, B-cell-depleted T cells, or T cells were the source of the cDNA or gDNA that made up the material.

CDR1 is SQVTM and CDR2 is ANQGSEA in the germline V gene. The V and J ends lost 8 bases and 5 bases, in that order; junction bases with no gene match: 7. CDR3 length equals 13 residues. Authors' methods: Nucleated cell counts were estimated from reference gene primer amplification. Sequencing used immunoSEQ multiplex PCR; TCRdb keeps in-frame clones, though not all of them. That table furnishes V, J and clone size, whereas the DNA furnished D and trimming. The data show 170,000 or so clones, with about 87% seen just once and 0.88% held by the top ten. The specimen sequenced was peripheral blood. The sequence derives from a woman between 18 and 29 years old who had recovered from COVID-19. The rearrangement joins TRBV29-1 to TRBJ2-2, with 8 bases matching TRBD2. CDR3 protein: CSSTGGRTGELFF. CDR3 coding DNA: TGCAGCTCAACGGGGGGGCGGACCGGGGAGCTGTTTTTT.